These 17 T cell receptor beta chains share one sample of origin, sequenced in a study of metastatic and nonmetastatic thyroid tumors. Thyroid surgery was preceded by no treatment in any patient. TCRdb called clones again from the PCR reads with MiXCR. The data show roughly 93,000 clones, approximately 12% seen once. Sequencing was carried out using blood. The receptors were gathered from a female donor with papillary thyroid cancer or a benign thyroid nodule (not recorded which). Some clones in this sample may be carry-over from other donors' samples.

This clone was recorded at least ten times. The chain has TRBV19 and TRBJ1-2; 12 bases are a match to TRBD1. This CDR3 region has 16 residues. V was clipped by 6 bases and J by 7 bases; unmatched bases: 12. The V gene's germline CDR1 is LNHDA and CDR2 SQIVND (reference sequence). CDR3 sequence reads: CASRIAGTGGAGGYTF. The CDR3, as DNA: TGTGCCAGTAGGATCGCCGGGACAGGGGGCGCCGGTGGCTACACCTTC.

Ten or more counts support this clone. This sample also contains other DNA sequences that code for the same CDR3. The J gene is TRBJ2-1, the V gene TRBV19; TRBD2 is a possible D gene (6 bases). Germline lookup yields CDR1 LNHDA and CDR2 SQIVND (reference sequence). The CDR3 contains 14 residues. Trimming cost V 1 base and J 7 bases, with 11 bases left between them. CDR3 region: CASSIAGVGNEQFF. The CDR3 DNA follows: TGTGCCAGTAGTATAGCGGGAGTAGGGAATGAGCAGTTCTTC.

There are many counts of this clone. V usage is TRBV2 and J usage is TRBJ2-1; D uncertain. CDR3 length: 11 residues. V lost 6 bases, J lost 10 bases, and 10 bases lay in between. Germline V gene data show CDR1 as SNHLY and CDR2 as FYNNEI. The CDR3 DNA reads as TGTGCCAGCAGCCCAGCAATAGAGCAGTTCTTC. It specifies CASSPAIEQFF.

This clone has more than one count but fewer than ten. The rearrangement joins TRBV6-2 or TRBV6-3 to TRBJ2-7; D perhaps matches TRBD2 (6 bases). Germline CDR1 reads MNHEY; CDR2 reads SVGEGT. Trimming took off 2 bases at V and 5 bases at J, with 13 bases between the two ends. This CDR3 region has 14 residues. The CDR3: CASSYTEGTHEQYF. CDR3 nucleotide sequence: TGTGCCAGCAGTTACACGGAGGGGACCCACGAGCAGTACTTC.

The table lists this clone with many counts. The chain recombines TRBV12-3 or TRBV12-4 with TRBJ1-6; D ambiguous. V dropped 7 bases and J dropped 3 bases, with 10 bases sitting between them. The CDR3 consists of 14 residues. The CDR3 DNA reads TGTGCCAGCACTGGCCGAAACTATAATTCACCCCTCCACTTT. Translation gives CASTGRNYNSPLHF.

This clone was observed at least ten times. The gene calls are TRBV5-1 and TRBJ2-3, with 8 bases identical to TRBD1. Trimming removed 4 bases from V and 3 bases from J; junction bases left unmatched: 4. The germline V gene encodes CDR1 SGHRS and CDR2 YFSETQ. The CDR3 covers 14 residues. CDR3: CASSPRQGTDTQYF. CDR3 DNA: TGCGCCAGCAGCCCAAGACAGGGGACAGATACGCAGTATTTT.

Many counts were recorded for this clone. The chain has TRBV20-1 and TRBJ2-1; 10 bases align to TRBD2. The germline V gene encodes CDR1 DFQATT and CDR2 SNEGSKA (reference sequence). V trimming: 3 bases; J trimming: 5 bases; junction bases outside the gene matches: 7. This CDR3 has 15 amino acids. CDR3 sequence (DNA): TGCAGTGCTAGCAGCGGACTAGCGGAACACAATGAGCAGTTCTTC. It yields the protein CSASSGLAEHNEQFF.

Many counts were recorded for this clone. The CDR3 region is CASSQVVAGNEQFF. The CDR3 region has the DNA TGCGCCAGCAGCCAAGTTGTTGCAGGGAATGAGCAGTTCTTC. The chain carries TRBV4-1 and TRBJ2-1; TRBD1 might be the D (5 bases). CDR1 MGHRA and CDR2 YSYEKL come from the germline V gene. Trimming took off 1 base at V and 7 bases at J, with 11 bases between the two ends. The CDR3 has 14 residues.

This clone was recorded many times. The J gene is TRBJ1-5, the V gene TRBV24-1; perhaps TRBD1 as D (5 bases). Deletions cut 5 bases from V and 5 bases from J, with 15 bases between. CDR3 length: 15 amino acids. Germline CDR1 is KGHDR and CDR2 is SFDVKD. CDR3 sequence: CATSGGGVQDQPQHF. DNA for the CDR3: TGTGCCACCAGTGGGGGGGGGGTACAAGATCAGCCCCAGCATTTT.

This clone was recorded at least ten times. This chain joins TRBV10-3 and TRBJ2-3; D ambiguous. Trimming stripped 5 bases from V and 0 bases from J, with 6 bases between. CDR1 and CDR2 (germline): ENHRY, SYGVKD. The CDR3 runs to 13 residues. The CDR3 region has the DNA TGTGCCATCAGTAGGCCTAGCACAGATACGCAGTATTTT. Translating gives CAISRPSTDTQYF.

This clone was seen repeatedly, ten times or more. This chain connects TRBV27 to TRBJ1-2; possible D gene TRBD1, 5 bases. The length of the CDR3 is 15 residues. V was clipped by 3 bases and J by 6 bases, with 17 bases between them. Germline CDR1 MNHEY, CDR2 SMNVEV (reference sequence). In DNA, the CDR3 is TGTGCCAGCAGTTTTGGGGGAGATCGGGGGGATGGCTACACCTTC. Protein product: CASSFGGDRGDGYTF.

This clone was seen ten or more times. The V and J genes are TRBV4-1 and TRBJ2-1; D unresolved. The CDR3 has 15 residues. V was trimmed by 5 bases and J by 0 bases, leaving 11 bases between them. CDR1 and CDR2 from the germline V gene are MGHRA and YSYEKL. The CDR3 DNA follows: TGCGCCAGCAGCTACATAAGGAGCTCCTACAATGAGCAGTTCTTC. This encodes CASSYIRSSYNEQFF.

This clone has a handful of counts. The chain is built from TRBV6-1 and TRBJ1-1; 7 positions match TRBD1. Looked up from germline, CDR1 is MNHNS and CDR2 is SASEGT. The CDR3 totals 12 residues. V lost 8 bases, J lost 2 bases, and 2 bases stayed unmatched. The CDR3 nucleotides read TGTGCCAGCCGGGACAGAAACACTGAAGCTTTCTTT. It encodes CASRDRNTEAFF.

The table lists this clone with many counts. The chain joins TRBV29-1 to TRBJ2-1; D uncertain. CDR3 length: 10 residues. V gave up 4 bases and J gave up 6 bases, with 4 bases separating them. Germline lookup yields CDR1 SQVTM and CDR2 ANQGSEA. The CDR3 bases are TGCAGCGTTGCGTCCAATGAGCAGTTCTTC. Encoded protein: CSVASNEQFF.

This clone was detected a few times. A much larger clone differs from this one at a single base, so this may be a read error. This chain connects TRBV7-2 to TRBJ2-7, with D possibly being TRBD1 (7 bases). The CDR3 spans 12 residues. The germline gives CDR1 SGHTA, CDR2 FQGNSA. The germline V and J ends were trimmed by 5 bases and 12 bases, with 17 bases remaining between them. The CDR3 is CASSPGGQRVYF. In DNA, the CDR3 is TGTGCCAGCAGCCCCGGGGGACAGCGGGTGTACTTC. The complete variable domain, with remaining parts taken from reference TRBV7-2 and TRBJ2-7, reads GAGVSQSPSNKVTEKGKDVELRCDPISGHTALYWYRQSLGQGLEFLIYFQGNSAPDKSGLPSDRFSAERTGGSVSTLTIQRTQQEDSAVYLCASSPGGQRVYFGPGTRLTVT.

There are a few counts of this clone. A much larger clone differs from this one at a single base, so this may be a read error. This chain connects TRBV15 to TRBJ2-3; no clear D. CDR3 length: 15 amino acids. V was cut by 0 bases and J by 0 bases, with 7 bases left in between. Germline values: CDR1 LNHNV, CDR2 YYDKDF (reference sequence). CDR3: CATSRDTMSTDTQYF. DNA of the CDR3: TGTGCCACCAGCAGAGATACTATGAGCACAGATACGCAGTATTTT.

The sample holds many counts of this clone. CDR3 bases: TGTGCCAGCAGTTTAGGTCAGGGGGACGGGGAGCTGTTTTTT. Protein product: CASSLGQGDGELFF. The chain has TRBV12-3 or TRBV12-4 and TRBJ2-2, with 7 bases matching TRBD1. The CDR3 has 14 amino acids. The ends lost 1 base at V and 7 bases at J; junction bases unmatched: 3.